Shown below are 15 T cell receptor beta chains from a single sample sequenced in a study of cytomegalovirus exposure and HLA in healthy donors. 60 Vbeta and 13 Jbeta primers were used in PCR. Using immunoSEQ multiplex PCR, the repertoire was profiled, and TCRdb retains in-frame clones only, with some absent. The sample contains over 200,000 clones, around 89% of which appear only once. The sample comprised PBMCs. All receptors come from a woman aged 18-29 years in good health and CMV-seronegative.

This chain connects TRBV27 to TRBJ1-2; D might be TRBD1 (5 bases). This CDR3 is 14 amino acids long. Trimming cost V 5 bases and J 4 bases, with 14 bases left between them. Germline loops: CDR1 MNHEY, CDR2 SMNVEV (reference sequence). The CDR3 here is CASSQRGGVYGYTF. The CDR3 DNA reads TGTGCCAGCAGTCAAAGGGGCGGAGTCTATGGCTACACCTTC.

This clone came up a few times. The rearrangement uses TRBV30 and TRBJ1-5, with 7 bases fitting TRBD1. V lost 3 bases and J lost 4; bases outside the gene matches: 3. The germline CDR1 and CDR2 sequences are GTSNPN and SVGIG (reference sequence). The CDR3 has 13 amino acids. This CDR3 is CAWSRQGNQPQHF. The CDR3 bases are TGTGCCTGGAGCCGACAGGGAAATCAGCCCCAGCATTTT.

The chain links TRBV29-1 to TRBJ2-1, with D possibly being TRBD1 (5 bases). Trimming stripped 3 bases from V and 10 bases from J, with 13 bases between. Germline V lookup: CDR1 SQVTM, CDR2 ANQGSEA. The CDR3 has 12 amino acids. CDR3 coding DNA: TGCAGCGTTGACAGGGAATGGCAGGAGCAGTTCTTC. Protein product: CSVDREWQEQFF.

V and J are TRBV19 and TRBJ2-1, with D perhaps matching TRBD1 (5 bases). Per the germline V gene, CDR1 is LNHDA and CDR2 is SQIVND (reference sequence). V dropped 3 bases and J dropped 7 bases, with 16 bases sitting between them. CDR3 length: 15 residues. In DNA form, the CDR3 reads TGTGCCAGTAGTATTCAGGGCGGCTACTCTAATGAGCAGTTCTTC. It encodes CASSIQGGYSNEQFF.

The chain has TRBV30 and TRBJ2-3; TRBD2 matches at 14 bases. The CDR3 sequence is 19 residues long. V dropped 2 bases and J dropped 1; count of bases not matched to a gene: 11. Germline CDR1 reads GTSNPN; CDR2 reads SVGIG (reference sequence). The CDR3 is CAWSSLRTSGRWGTDTQYF. The CDR3 DNA sequence: TGTGCCTGGAGTTCCCTTAGGACTAGCGGGAGGTGGGGCACAGATACGCAGTATTTT.

This sequence joins TRBV6-6 and TRBJ2-3; 7 bases line up with TRBD1. CDR1 and CDR2 (germline): MNHNY, SVGAGI (reference sequence). CDR3 length: 16 residues. J lost 8 bases, V lost 6 bases, and 17 bases had no gene match. CDR3 sequence reads: CASSKLDRVLYGTQYF. In nucleotides, the CDR3 is TGTGCCAGCAGCAAACTCGACAGGGTTCTTTACGGTACGCAGTATTTT.

The chain recombines TRBV19 with TRBJ1-5; D may be TRBD1 (5 bases). Germline CDR1 reads LNHDA; CDR2 reads SQIVND (reference sequence). The CDR3 extends over 15 amino acids. Trimming removed 0 bases from V and 1 base from J, with 7 bases in between. The CDR3: CASSIDAGSNQPQHF. CDR3 in DNA: TGTGCCAGTAGTATAGATGCAGGGAGCAATCAGCCCCAGCATTTT. The full variable domain, in which reference TRBV19 and TRBJ1-5 provide the parts outside the CDR3, is DGGITQSPKYLFRKEGQNVTLSCEQNLNHDAMYWYRQDPGQGLRLIYYSQIVNDFQKGDIAEGYSVSREKKESFPLTVTSAQKNPTAFYLCASSIDAGSNQPQHFGDGTRLSIL.

The chain carries TRBV9 and TRBJ1-1, with D perhaps matching TRBD1 (6 bases). CDR1 SGDLS and CDR2 YYNGEE come from the germline V gene. V dropped 0 bases and J dropped 5 bases, with 14 bases sitting between them. The CDR3 is 15 amino acids. The chain's CDR3 is CASSVGVLGGTEAFF. Written as DNA, the CDR3 is TGTGCCAGCAGCGTAGGGGTCTTAGGGGGAACTGAAGCTTTCTTT.

The chain employs TRBV27 and TRBJ2-5, with TRBD1 matching over 8 bases. The J call is doubtful: the DNA matches TRBJ2-7 better. The CDR3 is 15 residues long. CDR1 MNHEY and CDR2 SMNVEV come from the germline V gene (reference sequence). CDR3 protein: CASSLTGTGIYEQYF. The CDR3 DNA is TGTGCCAGCAGTCTTACCGGGACAGGTATCTACGAGCAGTACTTC.

V usage is TRBV4-3 and J usage is TRBJ1-5; no definite D call. Between the trimmed V and J ends, which lost 0 bases and 5 bases, there was a span of 11 bases. This CDR3 spans 15 amino acids. The germline V gene encodes CDR1 LGHNA and CDR2 YSLEER. CDR3 DNA sequence: TGCGCCAGCAGCCAAGAACCGGGGAGTCATCAGCCCCAGCATTTT. Amino acids: CASSQEPGSHQPQHF.

This rearrangement joins TRBV7-6 to TRBJ2-1; a possible D gene is TRBD1 (6 bases). This CDR3 spans 15 amino acids. V gave up 5 bases and J gave up 3 bases, with 14 bases separating them. CDR1 and CDR2 (germline): SGHVS, FNYEAQ. CDR3 sequence reads: CASSHDVTGYNEQFF. CDR3 nucleotide sequence: TGTGCCAGCAGCCATGACGTGACAGGCTACAATGAGCAGTTCTTC.

The genes are TRBV19 and TRBJ2-1; 7 bases fit TRBD1. The trim removed 5 bases at V and 2 bases at J, leaving 6 bases unmatched. Germline V lookup: CDR1 LNHDA, CDR2 SQIVND (reference sequence). CDR3 length: 15 amino acids. Here the CDR3 reads CASSYGTDTYNEQFF. The CDR3, as DNA: TGTGCCAGTAGTTACGGGACAGACACCTACAATGAGCAGTTCTTC.

V and J are TRBV5-1 and TRBJ1-2, with 9 nucleotides matching TRBD1. Trimming removed 0 bases from V and 8 bases from J; junction bases left unmatched: 5. Germline V gene data show CDR1 as SGHRS and CDR2 as YFSETQ. The CDR3 totals 14 residues. In DNA form, the CDR3 reads TGCGCCAGCAGCTTGGGACAGGGGGATTCAGGCTACACCTTC. Translation: CASSLGQGDSGYTF.

CDR3 in amino acids: CASRKGAENTEAFF. The CDR3 DNA reads as TGTGCCAGTAGAAAGGGGGCAGAGAACACTGAAGCTTTCTTT. V usage is TRBV19 and J usage is TRBJ1-1; the match to TRBD1 covers 7 bases. The CDR3 is 14 amino acids. Germline CDR1 and CDR2: LNHDA and SQIVND (reference sequence). The trim removed 6 bases at V and 1 base at J, leaving 5 bases unmatched.

The V and J genes are TRBV2 and TRBJ1-1; TRBD1 agrees at 7 bases. The CDR3 consists of 14 residues. After removal of 6 bases from V and 0 bases from J, the junction contained 4 bases not matched to a gene. Germline V CDR1 and CDR2: SNHLY, FYNNEI. The CDR3 DNA reads TGTGCCAGCAGGGCGGACAGGATGAACACTGAAGCTTTCTTT. Amino acids: CASRADRMNTEAFF.